This is a list of T cell receptor beta chains from one sample in a study of T cell changes during pregnancy in multiple sclerosis. This table comes from immunoSEQ multiplex PCR, and its TCRdb copy is limited to in-frame clones, with some not included. The sample has about 36,000 clones; just over 90% are singletons. The sequencing here drew on CD4+ T cells from peripheral blood mononuclear cells, taken in the first trimester of pregnancy. These receptors all come from a female donor with multiple sclerosis, enrolled in a pregnancy study. Both conserved end residues are part of each CDR3. The D gene is left open where the match is weak. Expanded clones are given a class, and other clones once, few, many or no size at all.

.	TRBV5-4	.	TRBJ1-1	15	TGTGCCAGCAGCTTGGGCTCGCAGTCTAACACTGAAGCTTTCTTT	CASSLGSQSNTEAFF
.	TRBV29-1	.	TRBJ1-1	11	TGCAGCGTAAACAGTGATCCTGGAGCTTTCTTT	CSVNSDPGAFF
.	TRBV5-1	.	TRBJ2-3	12	TGCGCCAGCAGCTCTCCGACAGATACGCAGTATTTT	CASSSPTDTQYF
.	TRBV7-2	TRBD1	TRBJ1-1	14	TGTGCCAGCAGCTTAACTGGGGACAGGGGAGAAGCTTTCTTT	CASSLTGDRGEAFF
.	TRBV6-6	.	TRBJ1-5	12	TGTGCCAGCAGTACCGGCGGGCAGCCCCAGCATTTT	CASSTGGQPQHF
.	TRBV19	TRBD1	TRBJ1-1	13	TGTGCCAGTAGTACAGGGGGTAACACTGAAGCTTTCTTT	CASSTGGNTEAFF
.	TRBV6-1	TRBD2	TRBJ2-1	19	TGTGCCAGCAGTGAATCCCCCCCTGGACTGCTAGCGGGGGACAATGAGCAGTTCTTC	CASSESPPGLLAGDNEQFF
.	TRBV5-1	TRBD2	TRBJ2-1	15	TGCGCCAGCAGCCCCGGACTAGGTTCCTACAATGAGCAGTTCTTC	CASSPGLGSYNEQFF
.	TRBV5-1	.	TRBJ1-1	15	TGCGCCAGCAGCTTGGCCCCGGGGGAGAACACTGAAGCTTTCTTT	CASSLAPGENTEAFF
.	TRBV10-3	TRBD2	TRBJ2-3	15	TGTGCCATCAGTCCACAAAGCGGGGGAACAGATACGCAGTATTTT	CAISPQSGGTDTQYF
.	TRBV29-1	.	TRBJ2-2	15	TGCAGCGCAGGGTCCGGGACTTCCAACACCGGGGAGCTGTTTTTT	CSAGSGTSNTGELFF
.	TRBV15	TRBD1	TRBJ1-4	17	TGTGCCACCAGCAGGGATCCGGGACAGGGCACGGCTGAAAAACTGTTTTTT	CATSRDPGQGTAEKLFF
once	TRBV28	.	TRBJ1-4	14	TGTGCCAGCAGTTCCCCACAAAGAGGTGAAAAACTGTTTTTT	CASSSPQRGEKLFF
.	TRBV2	TRBD2	TRBJ2-2	16	TGTGCCAGCAGTGGGACTAGCGGGGGGAAAACCGGGGAGCTGTTTTTT	CASSGTSGGKTGELFF
.	TRBV19	.	TRBJ1-2	17	TGTGCCAGTAGCAAACTCTCTCCCCAGCGGATAGGGCATGGCTACACCTTC	CASSKLSPQRIGHGYTF
once	TRBV19	.	TRBJ2-1	12	TGTGCCAGTAGTACCGTCTATGGTGAGCAGTTCTTC	CASSTVYGEQFF
.	TRBV9	.	TRBJ2-6	14	TGTGCCAGCAGCAAAAGGGGGAGGGCCAACGTCCTGACTTTC	CASSKRGRANVLTF
.	TRBV4-3	TRBD2	TRBJ2-3	17	TGCGCCAGCAGCCAAGGGACTAGCGGGGGACCGACAGATACGCAGTATTTT	CASSQGTSGGPTDTQYF
.	TRBV7-3	TRBD2	TRBJ2-1	13	TGTGCCAGCAGCCGCGGGACTAGCAATGAGCAGTTCTTC	CASSRGTSNEQFF
.	TRBV19	TRBD1	TRBJ1-6	13	TGTGCCAGTAGTATCGACAGGGGATCACCCCTCCACTTT	CASSIDRGSPLHF
.	TRBV7-3	TRBD2	TRBJ2-3	15	TGTGCCAGCAGCCCATCTAGCGGGAGCACAGATACGCAGTATTTT	CASSPSSGSTDTQYF
.	TRBV11-2	TRBD2	TRBJ2-3	17	TGTGCCAGCAGCTTAGGTCTAATGACTAGCGCTAAAGATACGCAGTATTTT	CASSLGLMTSAKDTQYF